These T cell receptor beta chains were read from a single sample in a study of blood T cell repertoires in COVID-19. Profiled with immunoSEQ multiplex PCR; TCRdb holds only in-frame clones, not every one. The sample shows approximately 180,000 clones, 80% to 90% of them seen only once. The sample taken for sequencing was peripheral blood. These TCRs come from a human donor with active or convalescent COVID-19. The donor label of this sample is uncertain. Both conserved end residues are part of each CDR3. Some rows mark clone size as missing; the rest say once, few, many or name a class of expanded clone.

clone_size j_call v_call cdr3_length cdr3_aa
once TRBJ2-7 TRBV5-6 14 CASSLEGATVEQYF
- TRBJ2-1 TRBV6-2/TRBV6-3 12 CASSYVGGEQFF
- TRBJ2-7 TRBV18 13 CASSPVASYEQYF
- TRBJ2-3 TRBV24-1 15 CATSARLAGIDTQYF
- TRBJ1-5 TRBV11-2 15 CASSIGGVSNQPQHF
- TRBJ1-2 TRBV10-3 17 CAISESGLGTGFPGYTF
few TRBJ2-3 TRBV3-1/TRBV3-2 16 CASSQVSSGGIDTQYF
- TRBJ1-2 TRBV7-9 14 CASSLQGADYGYTF
- TRBJ1-6 TRBV19 12 CAGRTGNSPLHF
- TRBJ2-1 TRBV6-5 15 CATAVGGGAFNEQFF
- TRBJ2-5 TRBV7-7 14 CASSLQGNRETQYF
- TRBJ2-1 TRBV9 16 CASSVAGQGNYNEQFF
- TRBJ2-7 TRBV6-2/TRBV6-3 12 CASSYDRDEQYF
- TRBJ2-5 TRBV14 15 CASSQQTGGGKTQYF
few TRBJ2-2 TRBV19 13 CASSIRRTGELFF
- TRBJ2-7 TRBV27 14 CASSTPGLSYEQYF
many TRBJ2-5 TRBV6-5 14 CASSYSVGSETQYF
- TRBJ1-2 TRBV7-3 14 CASSLVPGNYGYTF
- TRBJ2-4 TRBV7-9 18 CASSLGRDRSGRGDIQYF
- TRBJ2-5 TRBV2 14 CASMDVGGWETQYF
- TRBJ1-4 TRBV9 14 CASSVGANNEKLFF
- TRBJ2-3 TRBV18 15 CASSPSLAAGDTQYF
- TRBJ1-1 TRBV28 13 CASSRTENTEAFF
- TRBJ2-1 TRBV3-1/TRBV3-2 14 CASSPRERDNEQFF
few TRBJ1-2 TRBV7-2 13 CASSSGQAYGYTF
- TRBJ2-3 TRBV3-1/TRBV3-2 15 CASSQGGPLTDTQYF
- TRBJ1-1 TRBV2 13 CASSERQGGEAFF
- TRBJ2-7 TRBV4-3 17 CASSAAGAGPGPYEQYF
- TRBJ2-7 TRBV27 14 CASSRWAGEIEQYF
- TRBJ1-2 TRBV6-5 15 CASSYSLDRGLGYTF
- TRBJ1-1 TRBV7-3 14 CASSPGTANTEAFF
- TRBJ2-7 TRBV6-2/TRBV6-3 18 CASSYVAASGRGSYEQYF
once TRBJ2-7 TRBV6-6 16 CASRSTTGQGMYEQYF
- TRBJ2-2 TRBV19 16 CASSLLAGGNTGELFF
- TRBJ1-2 TRBV28 13 CASRLPGNYGYTF
- TRBJ1-2 TRBV11-3 14 CASSFSQGSGGYTF
once TRBJ2-7 TRBV5-1 14 CASSLGTGYYEQYF